The sequence of this T cell receptor beta chain was determined in a study of cytotoxic CD8 clonotypes in ibrutinib-treated CLL. The assay was immunoSEQ multiplex PCR, and TCRdb's table has in-frame clones only and misses some. The profile shows approximately 100,000 clones, 75% to 80% of them singletons. Germline CDR1 is KGHSH and CDR2 is LQKENI. Trimming shortened V by 1 base and J by 5 bases, and 18 bases separated the two germline ends. The length of the CDR3 is 17 residues. This clone was counted only a few times. Antigen: not known. Study observations and caveats: Public clonotypes proved infrequent, and on treatment they shrank or remained steady. Sustained-remission and progressing patients had unequal sampling times.

The sequence was collected from a human donor with chronic lymphocytic leukemia. The sequencing here drew on PBMCs, taken after 24 months of ibrutinib treatment. This chain connects TRBV18 to TRBJ1-5; D is perhaps TRBD1 (6 bases). DNA for the CDR3: TGTGCCAGCTCACCACGAATGAGGGGGACAATGGATCAGCCCCAGCATTTT. Protein sequence: CASSPRMRGTMDQPQHF.